This TCR beta chain was captured in a study of blood T cell repertoires in COVID-19. Study-wide context: Samples representing acute and convalescent COVID-19 were sourced from the United States, Italy and Spain. PBMCs, B-cell-depleted T cells, or T cells provided the cDNA or gDNA that made up the material.

Authors' methods: How many nucleated cells were present was estimated from reference gene primer amplification. Sequencing used immunoSEQ multiplex PCR; TCRdb keeps in-frame clones, though not all of them. V and J calls and clone size are those listed in that table; D and trimming were worked out from the DNA. The sample includes 150,000 to 200,000 clones, about nine tenths seen only once; the top ten take about a quarter. Trimming removed 0 bases from V and 5 bases from J; junction bases left unmatched: 4. CDR1 and CDR2 from the germline V gene are SGDLS and YYNGEE. This CDR3 region has 15 residues.

The sequenced sample was peripheral blood. This TCR was recovered from a man between 60 and 75 years old with acute or convalescent COVID-19. This chain links TRBV9 with TRBJ1-4, with TRBD1 identical over 7 bases. CDR3 protein: CASSVGTGVNEKLFF. In DNA form, the CDR3 reads TGTGCCAGCAGCGTAGGAACAGGGGTAAATGAAAAACTGTTTTTT.